The present TCR beta chain was sequenced within a study of shared clonotypes between healthy human individuals. Assay execution took place at the deep level. Sorted subsets were amplified in replicate PCRs using around 0.2 ug DNA, around 30,000 T cell genomes. Data came from immunoSEQ multiplex PCR; TCRdb stores just in-frame clones and leaves some out. Among some 2,000,000 clones listed, approximately 94% were seen once. A remark on this clone: No antigen is known for it.

Recent acute infections and vaccinations were absent in the healthy HIV-negative adult donors. General study points: Sharing across a handful of donors was seen in roughly 5% of naive CD4 clonotypes.

V shed 4 bases and J shed 6 bases, with 12 bases lying between them. Germline assignment: CDR1 WSHSY and CDR2 SAAADI. The CDR3 extends over 13 amino acids. The sequenced sample was naive CD4+ T cells sorted from blood. Documented subset: CD45RA+ positively selected. V usage is TRBV10-2 and J usage is TRBJ1-1; D is uncertain. This TCR was recovered from a young man in good health. DNA for the CDR3: TGCGCCAGCAGTGGATTTGGGATTGCTGAAGCTTTCTTT. Translated, it gives CASSGFGIAEAFF.